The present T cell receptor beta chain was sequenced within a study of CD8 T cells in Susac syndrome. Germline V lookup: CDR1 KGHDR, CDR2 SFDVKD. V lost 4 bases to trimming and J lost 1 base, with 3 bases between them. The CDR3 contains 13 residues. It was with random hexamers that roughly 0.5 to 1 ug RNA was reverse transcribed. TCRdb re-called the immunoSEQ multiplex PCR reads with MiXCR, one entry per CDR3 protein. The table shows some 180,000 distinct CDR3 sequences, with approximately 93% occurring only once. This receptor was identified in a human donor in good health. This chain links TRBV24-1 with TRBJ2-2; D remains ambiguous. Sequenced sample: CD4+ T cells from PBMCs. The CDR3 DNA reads TGTGCCACCAGTGACCAGAACACCGGGGAGCTGTTTTTT. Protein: CATSDQNTGELFF.